The rows below give T cell receptor beta chains drawn from one sample of a study of cytomegalovirus exposure and HLA in healthy donors. Clones were read by immunoSEQ multiplex PCR, and TCRdb kept only the in-frame ones, dropping some. Here the sample spans more than 110,000 clones, roughly 80% being singletons. Sequenced sample: PBMCs. The receptor set was obtained from a female donor in good health and CMV-seronegative. Both conserved end residues are part of each CDR3. A D gene is named only where the DNA matches it firmly. Clone size, where shown, is once, few, many, or a class for clones that have expanded.

>NA|11|TRBV30|TRBJ1-5|NA
CAGGRDQPQHF
TGTGCCGGGGGGAGGGATCAGCCCCAGCATTTT
>NA|15|TRBV19|TRBJ2-7|TRBD2
CASSVTSGANYEQYF
TGTGCCAGTAGTGTTACTAGCGGGGCTAACTACGAGCAGTACTTC
>NA|13|TRBV29-1|TRBJ2-7|NA
CSVVRGNTYEQYF
TGCAGCGTTGTCAGAGGTAATACCTACGAGCAGTACTTC
>NA|13|TRBV6-1|TRBJ1-2|NA
CASSEYGSQGYTF
TGTGCCAGCAGTGAATATGGTTCGCAGGGCTACACCTTC
>NA|15|TRBV5-1|TRBJ2-1|NA
CASSLELTVYNEQFF
TGCGCCAGCAGCTTGGAGCTTACCGTTTACAATGAGCAGTTCTTC
>once|14|TRBV7-6|TRBJ1-2|TRBD1
CASSPKTGVDGYTF
TGTGCCAGCAGCCCGAAGACAGGGGTTGATGGCTACACCTTC
>few|13|TRBV5-6|TRBJ2-2|NA
CASSLAGTGELFF
TGTGCCAGCAGCTTGGCGGGGACCGGGGAGCTGTTTTTT
>once|14|TRBV29-1|TRBJ1-4|TRBD1
CSVRSDRGNEKLFF
TGCAGCGTTCGATCGGACAGGGGTAATGAAAAACTGTTTTTT
>NA|16|TRBV6-5|TRBJ1-2|NA
CASSYSIQGQDYGYTF
TGTGCCAGCAGTTACTCTATTCAGGGGCAGGACTATGGCTACACCTTC
>NA|18|TRBV27|TRBJ2-2|TRBD2
CASTIRASGRNTPGELFF
TGTGCCAGCACCATACGGGCTAGCGGGAGGAATACACCCGGGGAGCTGTTTTTT
>NA|14|TRBV5-1|TRBJ1-1|NA
CASTLRGFVTEAFF
TGCGCCAGCACCTTGAGGGGCTTCGTCACTGAAGCTTTCTTT
>NA|14|TRBV6-1|TRBJ2-1|TRBD1
CASSVVQGANEQFF
TGTGCCAGCAGTGTGGTACAGGGGGCGAATGAGCAGTTCTTC
>NA|14|TRBV28|TRBJ2-7|TRBD1
CASRYRGLQHEQYF
TGTGCCAGCAGGTACAGGGGTTTACAGCACGAGCAGTACTTC
>NA|15|TRBV9|TRBJ2-3|NA
CASSVGRGFTDTQYF
TGTGCCAGCAGCGTAGGACGAGGATTTACAGATACGCAGTATTTT
>NA|15|TRBV5-6|TRBJ2-1|TRBD2
CASSSLAGGYNEQFF
TGTGCCAGCAGCTCCCTAGCGGGAGGCTACAATGAGCAGTTCTTC
>NA|17|TRBV2|TRBJ2-3|TRBD2
CASSEDAGASFSDTQYF
TGTGCCAGCAGTGAAGACGCGGGAGCGTCTTTTTCTGATACGCAGTATTTT
>once|14|TRBV7-9|TRBJ2-1|TRBD1
CASSFFDRGDEQFF
TGTGCCAGCAGTTTTTTTGACAGGGGGGATGAGCAGTTCTTC
>NA|17|TRBV27|TRBJ2-3|TRBD2
CASSPRTSRPSTDTQYF
TGTGCCAGCAGTCCCCGGACTAGCCGACCCTCCACAGATACGCAGTATTTT
>NA|14|TRBV5-1|TRBJ2-3|NA
CASSSRVGADTQYF
TGCGCCAGCAGCTCCAGGGTGGGCGCAGATACGCAGTATTTT
>NA|15|TRBV10-3|TRBJ2-5|TRBD1
CAISELTGNQETQYF
TGTGCCATCAGTGAATTGACAGGGAACCAAGAGACCCAGTACTTC
>NA|14|TRBV11-2|TRBJ2-1|NA
CASSLVAEANEQFF
TGTGCCAGCAGCTTAGTCGCGGAGGCCAATGAGCAGTTCTTC
>NA|16|TRBV18|TRBJ2-7|NA
CASSPPTGYSSHEQYF
TGTGCCAGCTCACCACCCACAGGGTATTCTTCCCACGAGCAGTACTTC
>NA|15|TRBV4-1|TRBJ1-2|TRBD1
CASSQTGQGIGGYTF
TGCGCCAGCAGCCAAACGGGACAGGGAATAGGAGGCTACACCTTC
>NA|13|TRBV6-5|TRBJ1-2|NA
CASSYSYFYGYTF
TGTGCCAGCAGTTACTCCTACTTCTATGGCTACACCTTC
>NA|14|TRBV5-4|TRBJ2-7|NA
CASSTPDKTYEQYF
TGTGCCAGCAGCACGCCGGACAAGACCTACGAGCAGTACTTC
>NA|17|TRBV19|TRBJ2-7|NA
CASTIGKGQVGPYEQYF
TGTGCCAGTACCATAGGAAAGGGGCAGGTGGGGCCCTACGAGCAGTACTTC
>NA|15|TRBV4-1|TRBJ2-7|TRBD2
CASSPTSGTKYEQYF
TGCGCCAGCAGCCCGACTAGCGGGACAAAGTACGAGCAGTACTTC
>NA|17|TRBV27|TRBJ2-2|TRBD2
CASSSLAVSPVAGELFF
TGTGCCAGCAGTTCACTAGCGGTCTCACCGGTCGCCGGGGAGCTGTTTTTT
>NA|13|TRBV5-6|TRBJ1-1|NA
CASSLGRATEAFF
TGTGCCAGCAGCTTGGGCAGGGCCACTGAAGCTTTCTTT
>once|16|TRBV27|TRBJ1-1|TRBD1
CASSWDATGTGTEAFF
TGTGCCAGCAGTTGGGACGCGACAGGGACCGGCACTGAAGCTTTCTTT
>NA|15|TRBV5-4|TRBJ1-2|TRBD1
CASSLGQGAVYGYTF
TGTGCCAGCAGCTTGGGGCAGGGGGCAGTTTATGGCTACACCTTC